These T cell receptor beta chains were read from a single sample in a study of naive and memory T cell subsets. TCRdb fed the UMI-ligation and nested PCR reads into MiXCR, producing one record per CDR3 protein. The sample includes some 150,000 distinct CDR3 sequences, about 17% of them seen just once. The sample comprised naive CD4+ T cells from blood. The source is a human donor in good health. Both conserved end residues are part of each CDR3. The D gene is left open where the match is weak. The listing skips clone size in some rows; elsewhere it reads once, few, many or a size class.

v_gene	d_gene	j_gene	abundance	CDR3nt	CDR3aa
TRBV30	-	TRBJ1-1	-	TGTGCCTGGAGTGAGCAGGGGAACACTGAAGCTTTCTTT	CAWSEQGNTEAFF
TRBV7-7	TRBD2	TRBJ2-5	-	TGTGCCAGCAGGCGTGCGGGCGCGGGAGGGCCTTTCGGGACCCAGTACTTC	CASRRAGAGGPFGTQYF
TRBV20-1	-	TRBJ1-2	few	TGCAGTGCTAGCCCAGGGCAGCAAGGTCATGGCTACACCTTC	CSASPGQQGHGYTF
TRBV10-3	TRBD2	TRBJ2-1	few	TGTGCCATCAGTAATCTAGCGGGAGACACCAATGAGCAGTTCTTC	CAISNLAGDTNEQFF
TRBV4-3	-	TRBJ2-2	-	TGCGCCAGCAGCCAAGATAAGGGGGACTCGGAGCTGTTTTTT	CASSQDKGDSELFF
TRBV2	-	TRBJ2-6	-	TGTGCCAGCACTCTGTTGGGGGATGGGGCCAACGTCCTGACTTTC	CASTLLGDGANVLTF
TRBV18	-	TRBJ2-7	-	TGTGCCAGCTCACGATCAAAGGAGGGCCTAGACCCCTACGAGCAGTACTTC	CASSRSKEGLDPYEQYF
TRBV13	-	TRBJ2-1	-	TGTGCCAGCAGCCGAGCGAATGGGGCTTTTGATGGGGATGAGCAGTTCTTC	CASSRANGAFDGDEQFF
TRBV7-9	TRBD2	TRBJ2-6	once	TGTGCCAGCAGCGCACTTCCGGGACTAAGCCTCTCTGGGGCCAACGTCCTGACTTTC	CASSALPGLSLSGANVLTF
TRBV18	TRBD2	TRBJ2-7	-	TGTGCCAGCTCACCACAGCGGGAGACCTACGAGCAGTACTTC	CASSPQRETYEQYF
TRBV10-3	-	TRBJ2-1	few	TGTGCCATCAGAAGTGACAGGGAGGGCAATGAGCAGTTCTTC	CAIRSDREGNEQFF
TRBV29-1	-	TRBJ1-5	few	TGCAGCGTCGCAAGACCTGGGTATCGGCCTAGCAATCAGCCCCAGCATTTT	CSVARPGYRPSNQPQHF
TRBV30	TRBD1	TRBJ1-1	few	TGTGCCTCCGAGCAGGGGGGGGCGAACACTGAAGCTTTCTTT	CASEQGGANTEAFF
TRBV20-1	TRBD2	TRBJ2-1	-	TGCAGTGCTAGAAGTAGGAGCGGGAGTTCCTACAATGAGCAGTTCTTC	CSARSRSGSSYNEQFF
TRBV7-2	TRBD1	TRBJ2-7	few	TGTGCCAGCAGCCCCTCCGTGGGACAGGGCTACGAGCAGTACTTC	CASSPSVGQGYEQYF
TRBV12-3/TRBV12-4	-	TRBJ2-5	-	TGTGCCAGCAGTTTGTGGCGGCAAGAGACCCAGTACTTC	CASSLWRQETQYF
TRBV4-1	TRBD1	TRBJ1-5	few	TGCGCCAGCAGCCCTCGGACAGGGGCAGGACAGCCCCAGCATTTT	CASSPRTGAGQPQHF
TRBV20-1	-	TRBJ2-2	many	TGCAGTGCTCCGAACGGCAGGACTATGAACACCGGGGAGCTGTTTTTT	CSAPNGRTMNTGELFF
TRBV11-3	-	TRBJ2-3	many	TGTGCCAGCAGCTTAAGAGGAGGTACGCAGTATTTT	CASSLRGGTQYF
TRBV5-4	-	TRBJ2-1	-	TGTGCCAGCAGCTTGGGGTATTGGGTAGACGGCTACAATGAGCAGTTCTTC	CASSLGYWVDGYNEQFF